The text below deals with one TCR beta chain. Its antigen remains unknown. This specimen belongs to a study of a mutant IDH1 vaccine in newly diagnosed glioma. Study information: Previous care, which was radiotherapy, temozolomide, or both, most often involved both. Notes on the study in general: Vaccine-induced immune responses occurred in roughly 93% of patients.

Generated by immunoSEQ multiplex PCR, the TCRdb table keeps only in-frame clones and is missing some. Of under 150,000 clones listed, over 75% are singletons. Time point given: week 11, during vaccination. The study gave 300 ug of mutant IDH1 20-mer peptide per vaccine dose, with topical imiquimod. The material was PBMCs, obtained from a glioma patient whose treatment included an IDH1 peptide vaccine. The sequence derives from a man between 35 and 55 years old with glioma.

In nucleotides, the CDR3 is TGTGCCAGTAAAATACAGGGGGCAAGGGCTGAAGCTTTCTTT. It codes for CASKIQGARAEAFF. The J gene is TRBJ1-1, the V gene TRBV19; TRBD1 matches 9 bases. The CDR3 contains 14 residues. V was pared by 7 bases and J by 6 bases, with 9 bases of the junction left unmatched. CDR1 is LNHDA and CDR2 is SQIVND in the germline V gene (reference sequence).